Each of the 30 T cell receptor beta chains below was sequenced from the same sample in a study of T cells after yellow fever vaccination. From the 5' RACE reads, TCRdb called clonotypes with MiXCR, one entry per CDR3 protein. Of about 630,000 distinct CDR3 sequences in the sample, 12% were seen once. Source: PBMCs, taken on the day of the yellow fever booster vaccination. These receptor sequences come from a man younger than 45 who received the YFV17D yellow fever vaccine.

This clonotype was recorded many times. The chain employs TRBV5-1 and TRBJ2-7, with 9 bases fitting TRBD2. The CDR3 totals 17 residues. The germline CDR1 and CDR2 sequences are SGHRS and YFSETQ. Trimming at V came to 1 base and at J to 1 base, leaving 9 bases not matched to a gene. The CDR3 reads CASSLYGSSGKSYEQYF. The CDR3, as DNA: TGCGCCAGCAGCTTGTACGGCTCTAGCGGGAAATCCTACGAGCAGTACTTC.

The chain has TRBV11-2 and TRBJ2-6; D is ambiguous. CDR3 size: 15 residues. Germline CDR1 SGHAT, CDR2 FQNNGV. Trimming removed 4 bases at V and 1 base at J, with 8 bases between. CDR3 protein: CASSSWGSGANVLTF. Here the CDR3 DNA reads TGTGCCAGCAGCTCCTGGGGTTCTGGGGCCAACGTCCTGACTTTC.

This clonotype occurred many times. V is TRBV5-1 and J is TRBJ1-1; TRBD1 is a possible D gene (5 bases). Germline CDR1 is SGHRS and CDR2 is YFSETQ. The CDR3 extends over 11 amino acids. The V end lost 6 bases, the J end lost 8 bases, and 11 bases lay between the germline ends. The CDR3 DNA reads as TGCGCCAGCAAAATGACAGACGAAGCTTTCTTT. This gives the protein CASKMTDEAFF.

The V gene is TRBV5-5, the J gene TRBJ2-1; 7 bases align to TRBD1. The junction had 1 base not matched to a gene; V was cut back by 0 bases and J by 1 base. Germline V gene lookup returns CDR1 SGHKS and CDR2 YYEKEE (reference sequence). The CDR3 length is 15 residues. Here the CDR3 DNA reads TGTGCCAGCAGCTTGGAGGGGGCATCCTACAATGAGCAGTTCTTC. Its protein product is CASSLEGASYNEQFF.

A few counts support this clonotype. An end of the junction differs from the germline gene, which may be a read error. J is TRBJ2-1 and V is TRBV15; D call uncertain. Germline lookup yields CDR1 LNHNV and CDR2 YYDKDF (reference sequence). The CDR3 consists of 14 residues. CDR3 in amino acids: CATRREPNYNEQFF. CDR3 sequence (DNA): TGTGCCACCAGAAGAGAACCCAACTACAATGAGCAGTTCTTC. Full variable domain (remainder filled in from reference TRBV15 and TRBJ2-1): DAMVIQNPRYQVTQFGKPVTLSCSQTLNHNVMYWYQQKSSQAPKLLFHYYDKDFNNEADTPDNFQSRRPNTSFCFLDIRSPGLGDTAMYLCATRREPNYNEQFFGPGTRLTVL.

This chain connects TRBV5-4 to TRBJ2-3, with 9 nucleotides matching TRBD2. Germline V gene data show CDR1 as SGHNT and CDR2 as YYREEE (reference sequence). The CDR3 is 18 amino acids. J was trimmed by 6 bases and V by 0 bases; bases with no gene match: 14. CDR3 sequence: CASSLGGRGRAPGDTQYF. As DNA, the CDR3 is TGTGCCAGCAGCTTGGGGGGTCGCGGGAGGGCCCCCGGGGATACGCAGTATTTT. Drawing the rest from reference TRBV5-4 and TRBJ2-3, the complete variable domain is ETGVTQSPTHLIKTRGQQVTLRCSSQSGHNTVSWYQQALGQGPQFIFQYYREEENGRGNFPPRFSGLQFPNYSSELNVNALELDDSALYLCASSLGGRGRAPGDTQYFGPGTRLTVL.

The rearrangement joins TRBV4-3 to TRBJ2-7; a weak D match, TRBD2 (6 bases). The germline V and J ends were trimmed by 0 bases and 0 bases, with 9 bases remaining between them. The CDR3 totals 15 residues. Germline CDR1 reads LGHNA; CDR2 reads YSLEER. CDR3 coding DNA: TGCGCCAGCAGCCAAGAGGGACTCAGCTCCTACGAGCAGTACTTC. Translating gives CASSQEGLSSYEQYF.

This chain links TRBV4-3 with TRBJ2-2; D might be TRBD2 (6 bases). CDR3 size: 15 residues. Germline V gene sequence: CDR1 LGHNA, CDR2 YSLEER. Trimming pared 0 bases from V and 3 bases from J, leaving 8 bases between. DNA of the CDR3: TGCGCCAGCAGCCAAGATGGGGGGTACACCGGGGAGCTGTTTTTT. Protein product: CASSQDGGYTGELFF.

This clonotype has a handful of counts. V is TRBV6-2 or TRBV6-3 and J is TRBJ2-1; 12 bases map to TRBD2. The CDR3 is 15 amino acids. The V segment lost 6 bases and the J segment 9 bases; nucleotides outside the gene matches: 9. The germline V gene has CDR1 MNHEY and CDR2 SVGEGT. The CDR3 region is CASRTTSGSRIEQFF. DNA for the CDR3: TGTGCCAGCAGGACGACTAGCGGGAGTCGCATTGAGCAGTTCTTC.

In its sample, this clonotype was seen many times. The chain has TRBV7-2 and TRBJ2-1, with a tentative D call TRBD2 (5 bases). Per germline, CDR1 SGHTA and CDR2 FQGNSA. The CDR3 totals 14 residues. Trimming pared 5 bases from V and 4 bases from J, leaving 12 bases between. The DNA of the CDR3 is TGTGCCAGCAGCATACGAGAGCGGTACAATGAGCAGTTCTTC. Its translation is CASSIRERYNEQFF.

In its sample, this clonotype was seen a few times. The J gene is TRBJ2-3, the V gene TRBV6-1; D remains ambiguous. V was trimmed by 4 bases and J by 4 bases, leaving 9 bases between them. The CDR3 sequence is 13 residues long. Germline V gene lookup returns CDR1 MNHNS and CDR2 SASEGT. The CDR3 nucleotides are TGTGCCAGCAGTGGGACCCAGTCAGATACGCAGTATTTT. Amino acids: CASSGTQSDTQYF.

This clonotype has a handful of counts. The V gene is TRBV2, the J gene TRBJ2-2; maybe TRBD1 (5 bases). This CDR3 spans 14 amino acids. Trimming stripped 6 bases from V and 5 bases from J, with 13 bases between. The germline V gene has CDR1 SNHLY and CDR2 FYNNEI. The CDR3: CASSFRAGTGELFF. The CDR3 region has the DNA TGTGCCAGCAGCTTCCGAGCAGGGACCGGGGAGCTGTTTTTT. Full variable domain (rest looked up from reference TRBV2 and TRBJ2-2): EPEVTQTPSHQVTQMGQEVILRCVPISNHLYFYWYRQILGQKVEFLVSFYNNEISEKSEIFDDQFSVERPDGSNFTLKIRSTKLEDSAMYFCASSFRAGTGELFFGEGSRLTVL.

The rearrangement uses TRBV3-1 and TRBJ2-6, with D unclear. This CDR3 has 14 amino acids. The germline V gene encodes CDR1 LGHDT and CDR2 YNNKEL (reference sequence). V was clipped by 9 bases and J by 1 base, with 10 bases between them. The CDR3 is CASTPLSGANVLTF. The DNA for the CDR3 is TGTGCCAGTACCCCCCTGTCTGGGGCCAACGTCCTGACTTTC.

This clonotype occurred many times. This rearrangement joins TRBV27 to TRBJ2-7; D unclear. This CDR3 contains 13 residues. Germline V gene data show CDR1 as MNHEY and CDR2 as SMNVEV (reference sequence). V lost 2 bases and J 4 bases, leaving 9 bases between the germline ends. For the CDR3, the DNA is TGTGCCAGCAGTTTAAACGTCGGGTACGAGCAGTACTTC. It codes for CASSLNVGYEQYF.

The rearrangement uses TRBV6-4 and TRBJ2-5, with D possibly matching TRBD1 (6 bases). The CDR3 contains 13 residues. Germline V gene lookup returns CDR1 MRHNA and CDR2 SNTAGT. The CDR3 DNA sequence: TGTGCTTTTCGATGGTGGACAGAAGAGACCCAGTACTTC. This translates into CAFRWWTEETQYF.

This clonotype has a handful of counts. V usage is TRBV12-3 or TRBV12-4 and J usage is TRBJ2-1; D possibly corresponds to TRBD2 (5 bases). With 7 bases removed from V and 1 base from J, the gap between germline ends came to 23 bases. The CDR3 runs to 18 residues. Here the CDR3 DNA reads TGTGCCAGCAACGGACTCCCCGGGATAGAGTGGTCCTACAATGAGCAGTTCTTC. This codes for CASNGLPGIEWSYNEQFF.

The CDR3 loop reads CSARDNTESYGYTF. The CDR3 DNA reads TGCAGTGCTAGAGATAATACAGAATCCTATGGCTACACCTTC. The genes are TRBV20-1 and TRBJ1-2; unclear D gene. Between the trimmed V and J ends, which lost 0 bases and 4 bases, there was a span of 12 bases. The CDR3 has 14 residues. Germline CDR1 is DFQATT and CDR2 is SNEGSKA (reference sequence).

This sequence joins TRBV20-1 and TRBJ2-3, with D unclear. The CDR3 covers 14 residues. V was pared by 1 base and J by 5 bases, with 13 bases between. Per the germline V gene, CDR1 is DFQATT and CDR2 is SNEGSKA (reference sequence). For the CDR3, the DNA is TGCAGTGCTAGAGTGTCTCGAAAGGGAGATACGCAGTATTTT. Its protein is CSARVSRKGDTQYF.

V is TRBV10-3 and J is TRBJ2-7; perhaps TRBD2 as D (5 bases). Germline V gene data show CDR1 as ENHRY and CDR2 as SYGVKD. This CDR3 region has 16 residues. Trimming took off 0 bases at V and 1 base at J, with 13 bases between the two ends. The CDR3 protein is CAISESSGGGSYEQYF. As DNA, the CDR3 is TGTGCCATCAGTGAGTCGTCCGGAGGCGGGTCCTACGAGCAGTACTTC.

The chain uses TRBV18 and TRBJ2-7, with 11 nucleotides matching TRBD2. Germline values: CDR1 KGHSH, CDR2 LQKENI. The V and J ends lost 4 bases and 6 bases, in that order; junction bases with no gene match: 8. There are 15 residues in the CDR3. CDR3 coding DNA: TGTGCCAGCTCACTGGCACTAGCGGGAGTCACCGAGCAGTACTTC. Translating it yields CASSLALAGVTEQYF.

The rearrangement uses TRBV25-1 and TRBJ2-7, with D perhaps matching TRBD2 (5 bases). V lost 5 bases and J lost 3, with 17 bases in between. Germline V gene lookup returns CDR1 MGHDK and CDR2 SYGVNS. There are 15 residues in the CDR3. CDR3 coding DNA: TGTGCCAGCAGTTCGGCTTCTAGCAAGATCTACGAGCAGTACTTC. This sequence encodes CASSSASSKIYEQYF.

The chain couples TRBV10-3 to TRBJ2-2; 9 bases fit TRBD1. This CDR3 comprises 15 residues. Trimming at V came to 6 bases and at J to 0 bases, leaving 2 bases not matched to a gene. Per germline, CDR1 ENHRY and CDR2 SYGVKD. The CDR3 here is CAIRTGGANTGELFF. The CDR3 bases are TGTGCCATCAGGACAGGGGGTGCGAACACCGGGGAGCTGTTTTTT.

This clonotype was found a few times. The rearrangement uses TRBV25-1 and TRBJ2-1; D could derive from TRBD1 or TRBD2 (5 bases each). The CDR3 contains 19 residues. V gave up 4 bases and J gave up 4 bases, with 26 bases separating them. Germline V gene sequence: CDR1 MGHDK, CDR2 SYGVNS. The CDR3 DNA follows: TGTGCCAGCAGTGGGGAAGGGACCGGTGTGAGGCGGATTTACAATGAGCAGTTCTTC. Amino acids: CASSGEGTGVRRIYNEQFF.

CDR3 protein: CASSSTGGSNQPQHF. Written as DNA, the CDR3 is TGTGCCAGCAGCTCCACCGGCGGGAGCAATCAGCCCCAGCATTTT. V gene TRBV7-2 combines with J gene TRBJ1-5; no clear D gene. V lost 4 bases, J lost 1 base, and 11 bases lay in between. Per germline, CDR1 SGHTA and CDR2 FQGNSA. The CDR3 totals 15 residues.

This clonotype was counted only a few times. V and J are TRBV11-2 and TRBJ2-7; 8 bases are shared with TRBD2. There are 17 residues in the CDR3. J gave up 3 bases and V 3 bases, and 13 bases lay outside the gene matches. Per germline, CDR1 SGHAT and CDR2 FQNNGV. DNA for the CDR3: TGTGCCAGCAGCTTCGGGGTAGCGGGGAGTGGACTCTACGAGCAGTACTTC. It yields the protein CASSFGVAGSGLYEQYF.

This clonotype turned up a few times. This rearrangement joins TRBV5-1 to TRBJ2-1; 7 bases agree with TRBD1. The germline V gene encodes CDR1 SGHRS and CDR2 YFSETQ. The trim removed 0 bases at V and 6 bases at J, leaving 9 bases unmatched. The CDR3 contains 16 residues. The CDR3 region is CASSLGQGLVSNEQFF. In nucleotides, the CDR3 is TGCGCCAGCAGCTTGGGACAGGGTTTAGTCTCCAATGAGCAGTTCTTC.

CDR3 residues: CASSSGRTNEKLFF. The CDR3 coding sequence is TGTGCCAGCAGCTCCGGCCGTACCAATGAAAAACTGTTTTTT. The chain recombines TRBV11-1 with TRBJ1-4, with D unclear. This CDR3 is 14 amino acids long. V was trimmed by 4 bases and J by 5 bases, leaving 11 bases between them. Looked up from germline, CDR1 is SGHAT and CDR2 is FQDESV (reference sequence). The full variable domain, completed using reference TRBV11-1 and TRBJ1-4, is EAEVAQSPRYKITEKSQAVAFWCDPISGHATLYWYRQILGQGPELLVQFQDESVVDDSQLPKDRFSAERLKGVDSTLKIQPAELGDSAMYLCASSSGRTNEKLFFGSGTQLSVL.

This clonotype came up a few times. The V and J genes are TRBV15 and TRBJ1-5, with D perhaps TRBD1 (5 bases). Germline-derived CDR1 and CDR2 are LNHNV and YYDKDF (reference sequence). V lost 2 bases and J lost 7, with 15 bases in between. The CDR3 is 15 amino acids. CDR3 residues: CATSRPKEGRQPQHF. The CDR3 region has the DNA TGTGCCACCAGCAGACCTAAGGAGGGGAGACAGCCCCAGCATTTT.

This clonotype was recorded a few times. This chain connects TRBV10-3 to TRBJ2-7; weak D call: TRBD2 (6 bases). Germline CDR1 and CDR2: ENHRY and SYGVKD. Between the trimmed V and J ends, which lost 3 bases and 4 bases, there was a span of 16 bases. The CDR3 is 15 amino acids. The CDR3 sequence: CAISDLTEGVYEQYF. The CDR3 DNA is TGTGCCATCAGTGACTTGACGGAGGGCGTATACGAGCAGTACTTC.

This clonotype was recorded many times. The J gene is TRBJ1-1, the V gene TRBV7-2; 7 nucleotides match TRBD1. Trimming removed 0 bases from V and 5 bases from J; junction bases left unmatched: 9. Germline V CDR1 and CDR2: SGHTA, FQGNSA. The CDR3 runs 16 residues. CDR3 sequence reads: CASSLAGGTGGTEAFF. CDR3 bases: TGTGCCAGCAGCTTAGCAGGGGGCACGGGTGGAACTGAAGCTTTCTTT. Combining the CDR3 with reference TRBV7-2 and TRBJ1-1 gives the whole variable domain GAGVSQSPSNKVTEKGKDVELRCDPISGHTALYWYRQSLGQGLEFLIYFQGNSAPDKSGLPSDRFSAERTGGSVSTLTIQRTQQEDSAVYLCASSLAGGTGGTEAFFGQGTRLTVV.